This record covers a single T cell receptor beta chain. These data come from a study of cytotoxic CD8 clonotypes in ibrutinib-treated CLL. TCRdb's table, derived via immunoSEQ multiplex PCR, lists solely in-frame clones and lacks some. The sample yields tens of thousands of clones, approximately 68% seen once. The sequence derives from a human donor with chronic lymphocytic leukemia. Sequencing was performed on PBMCs, taken after 24 months of ibrutinib treatment.

The CDR3 nucleotides are TGTGCCACCAGGGGGCAGAACGCCGATAATTCACCCCTCCACTTT. Protein sequence: CATRGQNADNSPLHF. The V and J genes are TRBV6-5 and TRBJ1-6; 8 positions match TRBD1. Trimming took 10 bases from V and 5 from J; bases not matched to a gene: 10. The CDR3 runs to 15 residues. Germline CDR1 and CDR2: MNHEY and SVGAGI.